The source of this T cell receptor (beta chain) is a study of human T cells and chemical hapten exposure. Study-level points and caveats: DPC sensitization did not alter TCRs above 1 in 1000 frequency.

V gave up 2 bases and J gave up 4 bases, with 20 bases separating them. CDR3 length: 17 amino acids. CDR1 and CDR2 from the germline V gene are SGHAT and FQNNGV. Of note for this clonotype: Antigen specificity is unknown.

Time point described: healthy volunteer bleed at 2 weeks. The template was total RNA from unfractionated whole blood. Library construction involved attaching unique molecular identifiers to individual cDNA molecules, which allowed quantitative, reproducible TCR counting. In the authors' methods: A typical sample had roughly 96,000 TCRs, with about 20,000 to 750,000 overall. Each CDR3 protein gets one entry after TCRdb re-called the RACE reads with MiXCR. TCRdb's processing, not the study's, gives the V and J calls here. The top ten hold 1.5% to 2% of the sample, which has 130,000 or so distinct CDR3 sequences, approximately 8.3% seen once.

What was sequenced was whole blood. This clonotype originated in a male donor in good health. Some clones in this sample may be carry-over from other donors' samples. The chain combines TRBV11-2 with TRBJ1-1, with TRBD1 as a possible D gene (6 bases). The CDR3 DNA follows: TGTGCCAGCAGCTTAATCCCTGGAGGGGGAAACCCCACTGAAGCTTTCTTT. Protein: CASSLIPGGGNPTEAFF.